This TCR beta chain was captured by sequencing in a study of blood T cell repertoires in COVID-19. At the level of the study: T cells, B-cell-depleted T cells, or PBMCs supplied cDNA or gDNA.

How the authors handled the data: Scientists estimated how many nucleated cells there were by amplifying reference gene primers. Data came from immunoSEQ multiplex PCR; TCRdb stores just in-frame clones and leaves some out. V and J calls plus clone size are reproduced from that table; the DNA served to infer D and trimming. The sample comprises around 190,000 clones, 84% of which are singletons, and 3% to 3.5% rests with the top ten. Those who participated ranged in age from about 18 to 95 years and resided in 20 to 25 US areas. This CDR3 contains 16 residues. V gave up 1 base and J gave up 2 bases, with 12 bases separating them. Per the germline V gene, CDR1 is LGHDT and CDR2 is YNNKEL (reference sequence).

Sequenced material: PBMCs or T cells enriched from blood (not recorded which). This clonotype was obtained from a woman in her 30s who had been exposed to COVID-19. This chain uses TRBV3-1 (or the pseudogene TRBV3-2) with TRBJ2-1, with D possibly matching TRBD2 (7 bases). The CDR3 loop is CASSQGGGAAYNEQFF. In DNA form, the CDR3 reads TGTGCCAGCAGCCAAGGTGGGGGGGCTGCCTACAATGAGCAGTTCTTC.